This T cell receptor beta chain was sequenced for a study of blood T cell repertoires in COVID-19. Study as a whole: Donors in the United States, Italy and Spain gave samples during acute or convalescent COVID-19. T cells, B-cell-depleted T cells, or PBMCs provided the cDNA or gDNA that served as material.

In the authors' workflow: Quantification of nucleated cells was approximated via reference gene primer amplification. Here immunoSEQ multiplex PCR was the method, and the copy in TCRdb shows in-frame clones only, minus some. That table is the source of V, J and clone size, and D and trimming were worked out from the DNA. The sample holds some 100,000 clones, about 77% seen once. This clone came up once. The CDR3 spans 15 residues. CDR1 LGHDT and CDR2 YNNKEL come from the germline V gene (reference sequence). V lost 5 bases and J lost 8; bases outside the gene matches: 10. This clonotype was sampled from a human donor in a cohort sampled during active COVID-19. This chain connects TRBV3-1 (or the pseudogene TRBV3-2) to TRBJ2-1; the match to TRBD2 covers 9 bases. The sample was peripheral blood. CDR3 nucleotides: TGTGCCAGCAGCGAGGCGGCTAGCGGGACAGATGAGCAGTTCTTC. It translates to CASSEAASGTDEQFF.